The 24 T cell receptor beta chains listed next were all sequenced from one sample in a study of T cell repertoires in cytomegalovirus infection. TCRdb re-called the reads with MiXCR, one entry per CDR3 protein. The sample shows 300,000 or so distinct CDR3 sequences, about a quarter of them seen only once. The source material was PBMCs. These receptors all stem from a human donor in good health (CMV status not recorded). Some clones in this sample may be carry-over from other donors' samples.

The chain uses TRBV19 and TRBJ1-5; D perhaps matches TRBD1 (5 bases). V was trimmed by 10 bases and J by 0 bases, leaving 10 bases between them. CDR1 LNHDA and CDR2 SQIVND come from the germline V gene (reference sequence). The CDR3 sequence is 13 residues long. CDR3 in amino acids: CAIAGDSNQPQHF. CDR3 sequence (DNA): TGTGCCATCGCGGGGGATAGCAATCAGCCCCAGCATTTT.

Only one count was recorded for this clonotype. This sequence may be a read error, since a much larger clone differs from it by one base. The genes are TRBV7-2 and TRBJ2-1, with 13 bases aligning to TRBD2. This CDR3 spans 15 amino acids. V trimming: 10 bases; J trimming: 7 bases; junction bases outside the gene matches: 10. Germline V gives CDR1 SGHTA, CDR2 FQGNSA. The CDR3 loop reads CANIQLAGGDNEQFF. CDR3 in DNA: TGTGCCAACATTCAACTAGCGGGAGGGGATAATGAGCAGTTCTTC.

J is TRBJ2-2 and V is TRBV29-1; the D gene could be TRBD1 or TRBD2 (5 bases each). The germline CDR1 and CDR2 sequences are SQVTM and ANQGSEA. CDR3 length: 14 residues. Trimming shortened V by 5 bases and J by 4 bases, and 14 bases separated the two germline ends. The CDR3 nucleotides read TGCAGCGTTAGGTTCGCAGGGAGCACCGGGGAGCTGTTTTTT. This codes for CSVRFAGSTGELFF.

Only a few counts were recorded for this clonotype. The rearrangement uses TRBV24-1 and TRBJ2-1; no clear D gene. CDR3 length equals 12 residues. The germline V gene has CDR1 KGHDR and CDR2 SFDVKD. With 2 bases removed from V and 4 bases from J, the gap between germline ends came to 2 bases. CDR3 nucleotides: TGTGCCACCAGTGATTCGTACAATGAGCAGTTCTTC. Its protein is CATSDSYNEQFF.

In DNA, the CDR3 is TGTGCCAGTAGTGACGGACAGACAGTGAACACTGAAGCTTTCTTT. The encoded protein is CASSDGQTVNTEAFF. The chain employs TRBV19 and TRBJ1-1; weak D call: TRBD1 (6 bases). The germline V gene has CDR1 LNHDA and CDR2 SQIVND (reference sequence). Between the trimmed V and J ends, which lost 5 bases and 0 bases, there was a span of 13 bases. CDR3 length equals 15 residues.

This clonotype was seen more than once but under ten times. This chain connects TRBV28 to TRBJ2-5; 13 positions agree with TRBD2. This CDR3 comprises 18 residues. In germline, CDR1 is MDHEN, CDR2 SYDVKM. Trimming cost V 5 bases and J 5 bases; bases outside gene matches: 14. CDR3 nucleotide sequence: TGTGCCAGCAGTCCCGCGGGACTAGCGGGAAGGTGGAGGGAGACCCAGTACTTC. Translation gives CASSPAGLAGRWRETQYF.

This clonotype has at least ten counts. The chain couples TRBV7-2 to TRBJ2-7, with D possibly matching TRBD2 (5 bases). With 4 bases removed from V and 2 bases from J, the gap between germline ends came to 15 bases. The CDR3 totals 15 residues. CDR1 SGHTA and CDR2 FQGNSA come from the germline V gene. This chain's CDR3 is CASSSDWAAPYEQYF. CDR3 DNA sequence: TGTGCCAGCAGCTCGGACTGGGCGGCCCCCTACGAGCAGTACTTC.

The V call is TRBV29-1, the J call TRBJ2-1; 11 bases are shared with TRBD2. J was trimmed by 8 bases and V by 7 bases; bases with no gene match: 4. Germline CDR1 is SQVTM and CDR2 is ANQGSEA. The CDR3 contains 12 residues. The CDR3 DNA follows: TGCAGCGGTAGCGGGGGGGCGGATGAGCAGTTCTTC. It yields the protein CSGSGGADEQFF.

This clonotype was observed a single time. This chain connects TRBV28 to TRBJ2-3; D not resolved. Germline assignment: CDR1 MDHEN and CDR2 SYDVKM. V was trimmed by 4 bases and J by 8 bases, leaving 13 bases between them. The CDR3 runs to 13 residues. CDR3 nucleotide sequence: TGTGCCAGCAGTTCTCCGGACGCATCTACGCAGTATTTT. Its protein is CASSSPDASTQYF.

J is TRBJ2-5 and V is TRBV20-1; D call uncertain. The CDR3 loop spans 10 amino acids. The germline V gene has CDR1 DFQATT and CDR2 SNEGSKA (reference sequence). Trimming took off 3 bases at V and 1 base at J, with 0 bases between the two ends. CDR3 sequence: CSASQETQYF. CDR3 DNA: TGCAGTGCTAGCCAAGAGACCCAGTACTTC.

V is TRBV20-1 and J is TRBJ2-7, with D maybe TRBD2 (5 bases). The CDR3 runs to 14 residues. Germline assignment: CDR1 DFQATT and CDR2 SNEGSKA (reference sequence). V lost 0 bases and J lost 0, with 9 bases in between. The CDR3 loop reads CSARDGISSYEQYF. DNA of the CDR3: TGCAGTGCTAGAGACGGGATAAGCTCCTACGAGCAGTACTTC.

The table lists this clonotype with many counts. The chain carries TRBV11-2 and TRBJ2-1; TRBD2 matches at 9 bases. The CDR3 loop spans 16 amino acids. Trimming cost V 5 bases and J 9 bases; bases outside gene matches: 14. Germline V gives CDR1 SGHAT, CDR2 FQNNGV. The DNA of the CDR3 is TGTGCCAGCAGCCCCAAACTAGCGGGTTCGGGGAGTGAGCAGTTCTTC. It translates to CASSPKLAGSGSEQFF.

This chain's CDR3 is CASSLLQGSTEAFF. The CDR3 DNA reads as TGTGCCAGCAGTTTATTACAGGGGTCCACTGAAGCTTTCTTT. V and J are TRBV28 and TRBJ1-1; 7 nucleotides line up with TRBD1. This CDR3 is 14 amino acids long. Germline CDR1 MDHEN, CDR2 SYDVKM. The V gene end was trimmed by 1 base and the J gene end by 4 bases; junction bases not matched to a gene: 3.

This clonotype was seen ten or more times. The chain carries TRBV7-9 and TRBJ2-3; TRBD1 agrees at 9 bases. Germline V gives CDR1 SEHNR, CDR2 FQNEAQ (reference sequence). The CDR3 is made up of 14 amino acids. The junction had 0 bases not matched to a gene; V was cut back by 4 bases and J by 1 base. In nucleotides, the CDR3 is TGTGCCAGCAGCTGGACAGGGGGCACAGATACGCAGTATTTT. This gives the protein CASSWTGGTDTQYF.

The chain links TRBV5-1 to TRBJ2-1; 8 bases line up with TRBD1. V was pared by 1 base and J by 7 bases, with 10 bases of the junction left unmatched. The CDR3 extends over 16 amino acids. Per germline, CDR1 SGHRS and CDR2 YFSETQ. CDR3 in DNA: TGCGCCAGCAGCTTGTTTCAGGGGGCTTCGTGGAATGAGCAGTTCTTC. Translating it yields CASSLFQGASWNEQFF.

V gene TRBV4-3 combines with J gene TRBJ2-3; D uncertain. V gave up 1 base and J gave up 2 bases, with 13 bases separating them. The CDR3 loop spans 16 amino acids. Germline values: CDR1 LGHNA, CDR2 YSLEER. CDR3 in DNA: TGCGCCAGCAGCCAAGGACCCGCGGCTTTCACAGATACGCAGTATTTT. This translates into CASSQGPAAFTDTQYF.

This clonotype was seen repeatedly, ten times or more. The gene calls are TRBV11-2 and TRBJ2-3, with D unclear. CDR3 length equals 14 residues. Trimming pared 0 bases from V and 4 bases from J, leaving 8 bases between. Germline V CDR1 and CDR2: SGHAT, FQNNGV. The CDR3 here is CASSLDIVADTQYF. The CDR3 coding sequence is TGTGCCAGCAGCTTAGATATAGTCGCAGATACGCAGTATTTT.

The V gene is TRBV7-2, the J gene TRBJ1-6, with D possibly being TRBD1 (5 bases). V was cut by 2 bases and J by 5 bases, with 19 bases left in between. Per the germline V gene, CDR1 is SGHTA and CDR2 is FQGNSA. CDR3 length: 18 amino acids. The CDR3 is CASSLSFGVGADNSPLHF. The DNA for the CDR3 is TGTGCCAGCAGCTTATCTTTTGGGGTAGGGGCTGATAATTCACCCCTCCACTTT.

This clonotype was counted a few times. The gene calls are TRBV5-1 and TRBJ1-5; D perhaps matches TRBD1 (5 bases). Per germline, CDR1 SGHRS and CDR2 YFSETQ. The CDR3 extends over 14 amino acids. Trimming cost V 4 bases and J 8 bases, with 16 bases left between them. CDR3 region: CASSRQGINEPQHF. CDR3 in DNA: TGCGCCAGCAGCCGGCAGGGAATAAATGAGCCCCAGCATTTT. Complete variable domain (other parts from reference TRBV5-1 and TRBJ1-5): KAGVTQTPRYLIKTRGQQVTLSCSPISGHRSVSWYQQTPGQGLQFLFEYFSETQRNKGNFPGRFSGRQFSNSRSEMNVSTLELGDSALYLCASSRQGINEPQHFGDGTRLSIL.

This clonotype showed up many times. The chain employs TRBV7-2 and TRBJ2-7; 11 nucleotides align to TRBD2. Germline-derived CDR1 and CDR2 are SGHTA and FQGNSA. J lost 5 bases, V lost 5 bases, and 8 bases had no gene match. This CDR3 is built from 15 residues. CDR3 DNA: TGTGCCAGCAGCCTTAGCGGGGGGGCTCGAGACGAGCAGTACTTC. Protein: CASSLSGGARDEQYF.

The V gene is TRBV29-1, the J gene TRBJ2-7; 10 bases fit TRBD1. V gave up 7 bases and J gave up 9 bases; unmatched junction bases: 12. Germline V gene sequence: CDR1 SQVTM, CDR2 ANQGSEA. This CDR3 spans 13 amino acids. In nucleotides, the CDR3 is TGCAGCGCAAATCCCGGGACAGGGGATGCGCAGTACTTC. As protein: CSANPGTGDAQYF.

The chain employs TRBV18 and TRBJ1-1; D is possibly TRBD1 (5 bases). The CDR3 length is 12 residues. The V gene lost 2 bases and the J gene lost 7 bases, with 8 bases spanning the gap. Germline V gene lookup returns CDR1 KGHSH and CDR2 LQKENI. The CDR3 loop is CASSPARGEAFF. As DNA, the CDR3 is TGTGCCAGCTCACCAGCAAGGGGTGAAGCTTTCTTT. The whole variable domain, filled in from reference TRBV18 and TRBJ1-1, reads NAGVMQNPRHLVRRRGQEARLRCSPMKGHSHVYWYRQLPEEGLKFMVYLQKENIIDESGMPKERFSAEFPKEGPSILRIQQVVRGDSAAYFCASSPARGEAFFGQGTRLTVV.

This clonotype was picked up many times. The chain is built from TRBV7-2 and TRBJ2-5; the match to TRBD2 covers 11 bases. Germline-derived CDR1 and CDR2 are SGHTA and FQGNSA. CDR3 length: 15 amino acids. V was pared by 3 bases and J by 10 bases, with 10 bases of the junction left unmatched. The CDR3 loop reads CASSLILAGGGGQYF. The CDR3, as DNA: TGTGCCAGCAGCTTGATCCTAGCGGGAGGAGGTGGCCAGTACTTC.

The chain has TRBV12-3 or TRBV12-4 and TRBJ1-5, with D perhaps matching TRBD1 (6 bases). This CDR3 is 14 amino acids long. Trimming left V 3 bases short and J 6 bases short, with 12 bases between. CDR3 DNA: TGTGCCAGCAGTTTTGAGCAGGGGAGTCAGCCCCAGCATTTT. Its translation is CASSFEQGSQPQHF.